This T cell receptor beta chain was profiled in a study of CD8 T cells in ankylosing spondylitis. Overall study results and limits: Relatively scarce in peripheral blood, disease-linked clones were CD8+. Several highly homologous variants made up a TCR beta motif, and this motif appeared characteristic of ankylosing spondylitis blood. Prior work had noted some motif variants in reactive arthritis blood and synovial fluid. Disease-associated clones were reportedly significantly overrepresented in matched ankylosing spondylitis synovial fluid.

Making the TCR beta libraries involved quantitative 5'-RACE with molecular barcodes. Each CDR3 protein is one row after TCRdb ran MiXCR on the 5' RACE reads. The sample contains approximately 300,000 distinct CDR3 sequences, around 7.6% of which appear only once. J lost 8 bases, V lost 0 bases, and 10 bases had no gene match. The CDR3 has 15 amino acids. CDR1 is DFQATT, CDR2 SNEGSKA, per germline (reference sequence). This clonotype was seen many times. Antigen specificity is unknown. The sequence was obtained from a male donor with ankylosing spondylitis. The J gene is TRBJ2-1, the V gene TRBV20-1, with 7 bases aligning to TRBD1. Sequenced material: blood, either unsorted or a sorted T cell fraction (not recorded which). This chain's CDR3 is CSARDPGRGLDEQFF. The CDR3 coding sequence is TGCAGTGCTAGAGACCCGGGCAGGGGGTTGGATGAGCAGTTCTTC.